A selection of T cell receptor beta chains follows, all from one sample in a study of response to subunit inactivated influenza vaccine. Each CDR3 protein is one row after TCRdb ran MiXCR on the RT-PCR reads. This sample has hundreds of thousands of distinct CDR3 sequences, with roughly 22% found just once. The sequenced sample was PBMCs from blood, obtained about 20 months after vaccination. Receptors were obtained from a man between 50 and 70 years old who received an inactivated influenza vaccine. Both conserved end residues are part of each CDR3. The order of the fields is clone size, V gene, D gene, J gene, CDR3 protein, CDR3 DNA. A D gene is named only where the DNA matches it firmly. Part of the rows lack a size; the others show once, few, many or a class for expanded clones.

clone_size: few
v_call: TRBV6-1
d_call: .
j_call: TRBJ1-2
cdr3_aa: CASSEGQGRPIGYTF
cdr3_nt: TGTGCCAGCAGTGAAGGGCAGGGGCGACCAATTGGCTACACCTTC

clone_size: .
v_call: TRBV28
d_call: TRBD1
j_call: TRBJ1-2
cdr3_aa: CASRTGVYGYTF
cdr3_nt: TGTGCCAGCAGAACAGGGGTTTATGGCTACACCTTC

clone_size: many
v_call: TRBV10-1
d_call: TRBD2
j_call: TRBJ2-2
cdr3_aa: CASRRTSGNTGELFF
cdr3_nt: TGCGCCAGCAGAAGGACTAGCGGTAACACCGGGGAGCTGTTTTTT

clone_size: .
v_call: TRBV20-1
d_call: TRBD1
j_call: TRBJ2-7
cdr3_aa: CSARDRSPTGASYEQYF
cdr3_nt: TGCAGTGCTAGAGATCGTTCCCCCACAGGGGCCTCCTACGAGCAGTACTTC

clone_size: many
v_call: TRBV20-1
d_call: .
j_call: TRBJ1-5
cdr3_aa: CSASEPREGLHQPQHF
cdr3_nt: TGCAGTGCTAGTGAACCCCGGGAGGGCCTCCATCAGCCCCAGCATTTT

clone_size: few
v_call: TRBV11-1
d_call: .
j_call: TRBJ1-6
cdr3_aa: CASSSTKAWGSYNSPLHF
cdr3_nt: TGTGCCAGCAGCTCGACCAAGGCCTGGGGTTCCTATAATTCACCCCTCCACTTT

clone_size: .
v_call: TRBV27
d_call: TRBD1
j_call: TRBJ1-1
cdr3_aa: CASTTGTGWSTEAFF
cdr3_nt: TGTGCCAGCACAACCGGGACAGGGTGGAGCACTGAAGCTTTCTTT

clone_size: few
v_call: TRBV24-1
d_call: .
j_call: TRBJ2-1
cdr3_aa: CATSDSSRRASPNEQFF
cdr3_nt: TGTGCCACCAGTGATTCATCTAGGCGGGCGTCCCCCAATGAGCAGTTCTTC

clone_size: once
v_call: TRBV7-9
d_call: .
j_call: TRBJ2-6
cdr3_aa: CASSPTTGLSGANVLTF
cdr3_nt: TGTGCCAGCAGCCCCACGACGGGTCTGTCTGGGGCCAACGTCCTGACTTTC

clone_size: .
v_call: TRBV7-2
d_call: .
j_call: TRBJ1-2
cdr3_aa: CASRGTLVGDGYTF
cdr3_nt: TGTGCCAGCAGGGGCACCCTGGTGGGAGATGGCTACACCTTC

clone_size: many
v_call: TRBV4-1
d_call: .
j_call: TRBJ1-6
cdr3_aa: CASSQDLFFNSPLHF
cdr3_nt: TGCGCCAGCAGCCAAGACCTGTTTTTTAATTCACCCCTCCACTTT

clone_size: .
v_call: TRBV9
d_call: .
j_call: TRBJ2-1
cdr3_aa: CASSVDSIGEQFF
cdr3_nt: TGTGCCAGCAGCGTAGATTCGATAGGTGAGCAGTTCTTC

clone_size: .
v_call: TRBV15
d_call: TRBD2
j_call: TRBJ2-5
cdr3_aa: CATSRSDTTSGRETQYF
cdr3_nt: TGTGCCACCAGCAGAAGCGACACGACTAGCGGGAGAGAGACCCAGTACTTC

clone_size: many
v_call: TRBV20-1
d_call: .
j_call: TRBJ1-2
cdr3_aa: CSARLPGGYTF
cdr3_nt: TGCAGTGCTAGACTACCCGGGGGCTACACCTTC

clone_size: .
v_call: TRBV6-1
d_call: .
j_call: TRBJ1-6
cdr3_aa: CASSIYNSPLHF
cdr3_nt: TGTGCCAGCAGTATCTATAATTCACCCCTCCACTTT

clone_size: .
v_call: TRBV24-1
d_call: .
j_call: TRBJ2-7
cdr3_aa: CATSDPAGGREQYF
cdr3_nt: TGTGCCACCAGTGATCCCGCAGGGGGGCGCGAGCAGTACTTC

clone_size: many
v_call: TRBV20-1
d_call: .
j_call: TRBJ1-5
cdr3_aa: CSVTTGVDQPQHF
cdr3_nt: TGCAGTGTCACCACGGGGGTCGATCAGCCCCAGCATTTT

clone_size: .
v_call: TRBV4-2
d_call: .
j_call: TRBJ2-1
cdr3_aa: CASSQDLGLARVQFF
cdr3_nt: TGTGCCAGCAGCCAAGATCTAGGACTCGCAAGAGTGCAGTTCTTC

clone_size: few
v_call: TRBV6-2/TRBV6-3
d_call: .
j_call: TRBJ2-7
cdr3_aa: CAKSLGWTYEQYF
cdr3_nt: TGTGCCAAGAGTCTAGGGTGGACCTACGAGCAGTACTTC

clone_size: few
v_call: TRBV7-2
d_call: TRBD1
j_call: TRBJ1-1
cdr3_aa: CASTPTGISEAFF
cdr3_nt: TGTGCCAGCACCCCGACAGGGATCTCTGAAGCTTTCTTT

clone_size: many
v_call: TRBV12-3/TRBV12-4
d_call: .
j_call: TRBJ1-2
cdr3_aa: CASSPSRGGYTF
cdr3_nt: TGTGCCAGCAGTCCCTCTCGAGGTGGCTACACCTTC

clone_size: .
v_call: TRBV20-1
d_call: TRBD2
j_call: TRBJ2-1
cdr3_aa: CSALRGRPRGNEQFF
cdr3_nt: TGCAGTGCTTTGCGCGGGAGGCCCCGGGGGAATGAGCAGTTCTTC

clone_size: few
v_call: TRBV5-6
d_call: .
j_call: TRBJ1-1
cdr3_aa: CASSLTTRSTEAFF
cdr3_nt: TGTGCCAGCAGCTTGACAACCCGGAGCACTGAAGCTTTCTTT

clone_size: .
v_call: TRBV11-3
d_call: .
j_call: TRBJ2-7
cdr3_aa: CASSLDGRDGYEQYF
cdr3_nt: TGTGCCAGCAGCTTAGATGGAAGGGACGGATACGAGCAGTACTTC

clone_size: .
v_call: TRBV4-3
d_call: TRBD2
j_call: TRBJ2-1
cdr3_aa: CASSQVWGGGSNEQFF
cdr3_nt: TGCGCCAGCAGCCAAGTGTGGGGCGGCGGGAGCAATGAGCAGTTCTTC

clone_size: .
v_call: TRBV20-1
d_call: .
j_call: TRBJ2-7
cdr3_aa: CSARDHRYEQYF
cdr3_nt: TGCAGTGCTAGAGATCACCGCTACGAGCAGTACTTC

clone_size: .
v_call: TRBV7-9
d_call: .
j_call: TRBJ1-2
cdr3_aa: CASSLALGTTSGYTF
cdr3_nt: TGTGCCAGCAGCTTAGCGCTCGGGACGACGAGCGGCTACACCTTC

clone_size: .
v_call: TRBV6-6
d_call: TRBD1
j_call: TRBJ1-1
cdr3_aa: CASSRPGGTEAFF
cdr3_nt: TGTGCCAGCAGTCGACCAGGGGGGACTGAAGCTTTCTTT

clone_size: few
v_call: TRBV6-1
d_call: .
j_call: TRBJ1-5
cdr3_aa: CASSPPGRSNQPQHF
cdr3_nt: TGTGCCAGCAGTCCCCCTGGCAGGTCGAATCAGCCCCAGCATTTT

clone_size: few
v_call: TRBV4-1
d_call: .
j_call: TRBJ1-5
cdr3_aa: CASSQDRGPTGGNQPQHF
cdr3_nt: TGCGCCAGCAGCCAAGATCGCGGGCCGACCGGGGGCAATCAGCCCCAGCATTTT

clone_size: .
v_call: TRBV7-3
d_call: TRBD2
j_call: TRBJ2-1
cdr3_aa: CASSPHGLAGGAEQFF
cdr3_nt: TGTGCCAGCAGCCCCCACGGACTAGCGGGAGGGGCTGAGCAGTTCTTC

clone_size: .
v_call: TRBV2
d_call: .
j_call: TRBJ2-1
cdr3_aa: CASSEGVRQFF
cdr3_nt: TGTGCCAGCAGTGAAGGTGTAAGACAGTTCTTC

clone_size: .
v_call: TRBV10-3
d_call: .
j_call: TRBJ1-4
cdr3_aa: CAISRDGGGGTATNEKLFF
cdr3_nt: TGTGCCATCAGCAGGGATGGAGGAGGAGGGACCGCCACTAATGAAAAACTGTTTTTT

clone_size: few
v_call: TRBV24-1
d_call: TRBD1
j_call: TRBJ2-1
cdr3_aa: CATRGTGVYNEQFF
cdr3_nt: TGTGCCACCAGAGGGACAGGCGTTTACAATGAGCAGTTCTTC

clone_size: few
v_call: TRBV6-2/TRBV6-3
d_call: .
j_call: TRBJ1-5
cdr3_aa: CASSYSKGRVGQPQHF
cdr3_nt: TGTGCCAGCAGTTATTCTAAAGGTCGGGTAGGGCAGCCCCAGCATTTT

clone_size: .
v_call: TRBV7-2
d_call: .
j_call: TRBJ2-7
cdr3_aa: CASSLVARDYEQYF
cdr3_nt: TGTGCCAGCAGCTTAGTGGCACGAGACTACGAGCAGTACTTC

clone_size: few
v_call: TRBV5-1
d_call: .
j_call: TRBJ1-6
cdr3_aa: CASSYAGGGGSPLHF
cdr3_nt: TGCGCCAGCAGCTACGCTGGGGGGGGTGGCTCACCCCTCCACTTT

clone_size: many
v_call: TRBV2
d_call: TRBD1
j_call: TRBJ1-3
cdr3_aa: CASRDRGGNTIYF
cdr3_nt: TGTGCCAGCAGGGACAGGGGCGGAAACACCATATATTTT

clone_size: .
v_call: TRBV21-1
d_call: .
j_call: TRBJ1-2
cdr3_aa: CASSAQDYGYTF
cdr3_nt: TGTGCCAGCAGCGCCCAGGACTATGGCTACACCTTC

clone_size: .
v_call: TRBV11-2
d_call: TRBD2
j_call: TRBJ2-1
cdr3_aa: CASSLVSGGRSYNEQFF
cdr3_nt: TGTGCCAGCAGCTTGGTTAGCGGGGGCCGCTCCTACAATGAGCAGTTCTTC

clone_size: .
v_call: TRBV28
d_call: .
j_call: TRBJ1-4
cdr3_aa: CASRSGILNEKLFF
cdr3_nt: TGTGCCAGCAGGTCGGGGATCTTGAATGAAAAACTGTTTTTT